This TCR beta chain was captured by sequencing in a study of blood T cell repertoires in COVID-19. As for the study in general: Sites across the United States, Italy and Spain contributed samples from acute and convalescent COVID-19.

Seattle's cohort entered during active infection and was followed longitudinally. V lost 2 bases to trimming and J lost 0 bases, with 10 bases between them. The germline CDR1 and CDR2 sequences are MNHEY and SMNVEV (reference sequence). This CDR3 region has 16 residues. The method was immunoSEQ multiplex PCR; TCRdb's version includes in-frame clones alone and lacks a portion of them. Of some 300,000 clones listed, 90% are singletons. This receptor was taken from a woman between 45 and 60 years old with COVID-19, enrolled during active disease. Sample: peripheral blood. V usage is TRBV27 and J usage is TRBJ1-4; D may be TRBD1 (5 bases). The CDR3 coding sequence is TGTGCCAGCAGTTTAGCGGGACGGACAACTAATGAAAAACTGTTTTTT. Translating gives CASSLAGRTTNEKLFF.